Listed below are T cell receptor beta chains from one sample, sequenced in a study of blood T cells in healthy people across ages. TCRdb re-called the 5' RACE reads with MiXCR, one entry per CDR3 protein. The sample carries approximately 2,000,000 distinct CDR3 sequences, about 39% recorded once. Sequences were obtained from blood. Source of these receptors: a human donor in good health. The CDR3 runs from the conserved cysteine through the conserved F or W. The D gene is left open where the match is weak. Clone size is shown for a subset of rows, as once, few, many or a class of expanded clone.

d_call j_call v_call clone_size cdr3_nt cdr3_aa
NA TRBJ2-1 TRBV11-1 NA TGTGCCAGCAGCTTTTGGGGGGTTCCCTCCTACAATGAGCAGTTCTTC CASSFWGVPSYNEQFF
TRBD2 TRBJ2-5 TRBV11-2 NA TGTGCCAGCAGCGTGAGTGTAGCGGGGGTTGTAGAGACCCAGTACTTC CASSVSVAGVVETQYF
TRBD2 TRBJ2-5 TRBV7-9 NA TGTGCCAGCAGCTTAGGGCATTGGCGGGGGTCCGCTACATGGTCCCAGTACTTC CASSLGHWRGSATWSQYF
TRBD1 TRBJ2-7 TRBV6-6 NA TGTGCCAGCGTCGGGACAGGGCTCCACGAGCAGTACTTC CASVGTGLHEQYF
NA TRBJ2-1 TRBV6-5 NA TGTGCCGGCAGTTACGACGGCAGGGGAAAAGAGACCCAGTTCTTC CAGSYDGRGKETQFF
TRBD2 TRBJ2-1 TRBV7-2 NA TGTGCCAGCAGCACAACGGGACTAGCGGGGGGAAGGAGGCTACGCAATGAGCAGTTCTTC CASSTTGLAGGRRLRNEQFF
NA TRBJ1-1 TRBV29-1 few TGCAGCTCACAGGGATGGGACACTGAAGCTTTCTTT CSSQGWDTEAFF
NA TRBJ2-2 TRBV15 NA TGTGCCACCAGCAGAGATGCAGGGGCCATAACCGGGGAGCTGTTTTTT CATSRDAGAITGELFF
TRBD1 TRBJ1-2 TRBV6-6 few TGTGCCAGCAGTTACGGGACAGGGGGGCAGGAGACCTATGGCTACACCTTC CASSYGTGGQETYGYTF
NA TRBJ2-2 TRBV29-1 few TGCAGCGTTGTGTGGCTCACCGGGGAGCTGTTTTTT CSVVWLTGELFF
NA TRBJ1-1 TRBV29-1 NA TGCAGCGTTGAAAAGGGGATTATGAACACTGAAGCTTTCTTT CSVEKGIMNTEAFF
TRBD1 TRBJ2-1 TRBV7-9 NA TGTGCCAGCAGCTGGGACAGGGGATACAATAAGCAGTTCTTC CASSWDRGYNKQFF
TRBD2 TRBJ2-1 TRBV4-1 NA TGCGCCAGCAGCCTCCTACTTTCGGCCGGACTAGCGGGGGGGGTCCCCTCCGGGGAGCAGTTCTTC CASSLLLSAGLAGGVPSGEQFF
TRBD1 TRBJ2-2 TRBV20-1 NA TGCAGTGCTAGAGACGGACAGGGACTCGCCGGGGAGCTGTTTTTT CSARDGQGLAGELFF
TRBD1 TRBJ2-7 TRBV5-1 NA TGCGCCAGCAGCTTTTTCACCGGGACAGTTCCCTACGAGCAGTACTTC CASSFFTGTVPYEQYF
NA TRBJ2-1 TRBV5-1 NA TGCGCCAGCAACCCAAATAGGGGCTCCTACAATGAGCAGTTCTTC CASNPNRGSYNEQFF
TRBD2 TRBJ2-3 TRBV11-1 NA TGTGCCAGCAGCTCCGTCAAGAAAGGACTAGCTATAATGGGAGGCACAGATACGCAGTATTTT CASSSVKKGLAIMGGTDTQYF
NA TRBJ2-7 TRBV9 few TGTGCCAGCAGCGTAAGGGACGCCTACGAGCAGTACTTC CASSVRDAYEQYF
NA TRBJ2-5 TRBV12-3/TRBV12-4 NA TGTGCCAGCGGTTTAGCGCTAGGCCAAGAGACCCAGTACTTC CASGLALGQETQYF
TRBD2 TRBJ2-1 TRBV12-3/TRBV12-4 NA TGTGCCAGCAGTTTGTTGAGCGGGGGTTCCAACAATGAGCAGTTCTTC CASSLLSGGSNNEQFF
NA TRBJ1-2 TRBV5-5 once TGTGCCAGCACCCAAAGCCCAGTCGGAGACTATGGCTACACCTTC CASTQSPVGDYGYTF
NA TRBJ2-7 TRBV7-9 few TGTGCCAGCAGTACAGCGAGCTCCTACGAGCAGTACTTC CASSTASSYEQYF
NA TRBJ2-7 TRBV25-1 few TGTGCCAGCAGTGAATATGACGGAGCCTACGAGCAGTACTTC CASSEYDGAYEQYF
NA TRBJ1-5 TRBV15 NA TGTGCCACCAGCAGAGACGACGCTACCCAGCATTTT CATSRDDATQHF
NA TRBJ2-3 TRBV5-1 NA TGCGCCAGCAGCTTCGGACTCGAGGGAGATACGCAGTATTTT CASSFGLEGDTQYF
NA TRBJ2-7 TRBV2 NA TGTGCCAGCAGGGAAGCCTACGAGCAGTACTTC CASREAYEQYF
NA TRBJ1-1 TRBV29-1 few TGCAGCGTAGTCAGGGGTGATGGTGAAGCTTTCTTT CSVVRGDGEAFF
NA TRBJ1-2 TRBV20-1 NA TGCAGTGGACAGGTGGGGACCTATGGCTACACCTTC CSGQVGTYGYTF
NA TRBJ1-1 TRBV6-2/TRBV6-3 NA TGTGCCAGCACCCCCATGGGGGTCACTGAAGCTTTCTTT CASTPMGVTEAFF
NA TRBJ2-7 TRBV5-1 many TGTGCCAGCAGCTTAGAGGGGAGCTCCTACGAGCAGTACTTC CASSLEGSSYEQYF
NA TRBJ1-2 TRBV11-2 NA TGTGCCAGCACCGATACTACAGGGCGTGATGGCTACACCTTC CASTDTTGRDGYTF
NA TRBJ2-7 TRBV4-1 NA TGCGCCAGCAGCCAAGAAACCAGGGACGGAGTCGAGCAGTACTTC CASSQETRDGVEQYF
NA TRBJ2-7 TRBV10-3 many TGTGCCATCAGGGGACTCCTGAGCTCCTACGAGCAGTACTTC CAIRGLLSSYEQYF
TRBD1 TRBJ2-1 TRBV5-1 few TGCGCCAGCCCTTCCGGGGACAGGGTTAATGAGCAGTTCTTC CASPSGDRVNEQFF
NA TRBJ2-3 TRBV2 few TGTGCCAGCATCGTAAAGGGTCGGGGAGAGACAGATACGCAGTATTTT CASIVKGRGETDTQYF
TRBD1 TRBJ2-6 TRBV7-8 NA TGTGCCAGCAGCTCTCGGACAGGAGCAAGCTCTGGGGCCAACGTCCTGACTTTC CASSSRTGASSGANVLTF
TRBD1 TRBJ2-7 TRBV28 NA TGTGCCAGCAGTCCCACGGGACAGACCGAGCAGTACTTC CASSPTGQTEQYF
NA TRBJ1-2 TRBV20-1 NA TGCAGTGCTAGAGATCACGGAAACAGGGTAAAGCATGGCTACACCTTC CSARDHGNRVKHGYTF
TRBD2 TRBJ2-1 TRBV20-1 NA TGCAGTTCGGCGGGGGGCCTACTCAATGTGCAGTTCTTC CSSAGGLLNVQFF